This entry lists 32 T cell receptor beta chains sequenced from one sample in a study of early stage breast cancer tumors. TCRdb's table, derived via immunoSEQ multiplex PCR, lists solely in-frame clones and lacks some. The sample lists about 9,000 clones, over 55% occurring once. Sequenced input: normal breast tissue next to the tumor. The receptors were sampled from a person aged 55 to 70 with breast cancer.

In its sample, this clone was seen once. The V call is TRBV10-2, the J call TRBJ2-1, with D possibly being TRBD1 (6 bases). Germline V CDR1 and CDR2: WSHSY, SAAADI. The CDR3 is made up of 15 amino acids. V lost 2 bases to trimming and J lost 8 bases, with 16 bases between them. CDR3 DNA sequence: TGCGCCAGCAGTGAGGACAGGCGGCGTGCGGATGAGCAGTTCTTC. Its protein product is CASSEDRRRADEQFF.

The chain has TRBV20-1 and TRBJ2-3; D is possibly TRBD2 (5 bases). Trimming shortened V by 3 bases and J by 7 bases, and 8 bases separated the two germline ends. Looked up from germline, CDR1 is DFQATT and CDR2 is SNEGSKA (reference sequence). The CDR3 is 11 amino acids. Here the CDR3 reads CSARDFNTQYF. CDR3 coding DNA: TGCAGTGCTAGGGACTTCAATACGCAGTATTTT.

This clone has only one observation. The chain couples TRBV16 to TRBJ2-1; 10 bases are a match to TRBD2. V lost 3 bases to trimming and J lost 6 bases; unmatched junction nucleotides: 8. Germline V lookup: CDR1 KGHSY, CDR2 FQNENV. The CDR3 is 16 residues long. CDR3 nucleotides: TGTGCCAGCAGCCATATGACTAGCGGGTTGGGCAATGAGCAGTTCTTC. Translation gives CASSHMTSGLGNEQFF.

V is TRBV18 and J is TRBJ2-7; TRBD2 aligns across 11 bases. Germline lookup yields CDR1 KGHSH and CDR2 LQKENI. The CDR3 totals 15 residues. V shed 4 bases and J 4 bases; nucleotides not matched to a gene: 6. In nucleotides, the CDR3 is TGTGCCAGCTCACAAGGGACTAGCGGATCGTACGAGCAGTACTTC. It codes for CASSQGTSGSYEQYF.

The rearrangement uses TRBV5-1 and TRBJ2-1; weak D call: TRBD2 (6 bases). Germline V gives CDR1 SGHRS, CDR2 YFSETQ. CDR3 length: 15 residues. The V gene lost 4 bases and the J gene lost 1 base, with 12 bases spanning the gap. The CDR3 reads CASSPGTSSYNEQFF. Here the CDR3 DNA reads TGCGCCAGCAGCCCCGGGACTTCATCCTACAATGAGCAGTTCTTC.

This CDR3 is CASLIPGGTEAFF. CDR3 in DNA: TGTGCCAGCCTTATTCCGGGTGGTACTGAAGCTTTCTTT. V gene TRBV27 combines with J gene TRBJ1-1, with D hard to call. CDR1 and CDR2 (germline): MNHEY, SMNVEV (reference sequence). The length of the CDR3 is 13 residues. Trimming removed 8 bases from V and 5 bases from J, with 15 bases in between.

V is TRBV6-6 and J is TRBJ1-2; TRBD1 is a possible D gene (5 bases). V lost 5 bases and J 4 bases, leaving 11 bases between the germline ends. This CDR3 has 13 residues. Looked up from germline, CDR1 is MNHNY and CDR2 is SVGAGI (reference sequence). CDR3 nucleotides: TGTGCCAGCAGTCCTCAGGGAGGCTATGGCTACACCTTC. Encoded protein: CASSPQGGYGYTF.

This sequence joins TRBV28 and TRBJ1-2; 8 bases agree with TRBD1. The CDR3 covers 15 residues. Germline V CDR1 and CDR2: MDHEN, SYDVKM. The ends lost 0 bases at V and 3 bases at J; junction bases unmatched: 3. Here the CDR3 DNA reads TGTGCCAGCAGTTTATGGACGGACAGGGACTATGGCTACACCTTC. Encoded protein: CASSLWTDRDYGYTF.

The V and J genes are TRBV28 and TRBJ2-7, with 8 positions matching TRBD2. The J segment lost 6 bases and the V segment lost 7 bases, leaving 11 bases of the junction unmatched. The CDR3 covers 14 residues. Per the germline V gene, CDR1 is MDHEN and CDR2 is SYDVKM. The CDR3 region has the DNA TGTGCCAGCAATGACCCAGCGGGAGTATTCGAGCAGTACTTC. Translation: CASNDPAGVFEQYF.

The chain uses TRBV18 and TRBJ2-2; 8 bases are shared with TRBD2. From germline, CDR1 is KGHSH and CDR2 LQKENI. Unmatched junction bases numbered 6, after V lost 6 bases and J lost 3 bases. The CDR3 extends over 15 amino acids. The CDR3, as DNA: TGTGCCAGCTCGTCCGGGACTAGGGACACCGGGGAGCTGTTTTTT. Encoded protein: CASSSGTRDTGELFF.

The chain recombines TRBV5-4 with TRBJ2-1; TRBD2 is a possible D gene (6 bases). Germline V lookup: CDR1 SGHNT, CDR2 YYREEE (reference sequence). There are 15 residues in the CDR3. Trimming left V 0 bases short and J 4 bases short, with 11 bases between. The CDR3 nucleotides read TGTGCCAGCAGCTTGGACTCGGGACTTTACAATGAGCAGTTCTTC. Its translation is CASSLDSGLYNEQFF.

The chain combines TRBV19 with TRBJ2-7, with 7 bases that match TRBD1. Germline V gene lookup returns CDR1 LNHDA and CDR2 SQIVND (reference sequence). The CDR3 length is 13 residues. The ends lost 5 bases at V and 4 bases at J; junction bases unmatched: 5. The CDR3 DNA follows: TGTGCCAGTAGTTTACGACAGGGATACGAGCAGTACTTC. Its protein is CASSLRQGYEQYF.

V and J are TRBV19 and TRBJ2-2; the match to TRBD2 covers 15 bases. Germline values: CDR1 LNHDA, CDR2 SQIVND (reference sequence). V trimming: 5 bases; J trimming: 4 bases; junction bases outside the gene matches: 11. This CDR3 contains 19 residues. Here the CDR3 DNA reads TGTGCCAGTAGTCCCTTCGGACTAGCGGGAGGGCCGGGCACCGGGGAGCTGTTTTTT. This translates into CASSPFGLAGGPGTGELFF. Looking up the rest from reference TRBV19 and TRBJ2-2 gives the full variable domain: DGGITQSPKYLFRKEGQNVTLSCEQNLNHDAMYWYRQDPGQGLRLIYYSQIVNDFQKGDIAEGYSVSREKKESFPLTVTSAQKNPTAFYLCASSPFGLAGGPGTGELFFGEGSRLTVL.

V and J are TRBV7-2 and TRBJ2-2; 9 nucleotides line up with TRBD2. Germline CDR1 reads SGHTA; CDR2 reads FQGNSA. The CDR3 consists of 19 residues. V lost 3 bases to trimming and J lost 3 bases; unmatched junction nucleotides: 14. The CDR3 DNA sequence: TGTGCCAGCAGCTTGTGGGGGCCAAGTAGCGGGGGATACACCGGGGAGCTGTTTTTT. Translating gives CASSLWGPSSGGYTGELFF.

CDR3 residues: CASSPLGQALGYTF. DNA of the CDR3: TGTGCCAGCAGCCCCCTCGGACAGGCGTTAGGCTACACCTTC. The chain is built from TRBV14 and TRBJ1-2; the match to TRBD1 covers 7 bases. The germline V gene encodes CDR1 SGHDN and CDR2 FVKESK. This CDR3 comprises 14 residues. With V trimmed by 4 bases and J by 8 bases, 10 bases remained unmatched.

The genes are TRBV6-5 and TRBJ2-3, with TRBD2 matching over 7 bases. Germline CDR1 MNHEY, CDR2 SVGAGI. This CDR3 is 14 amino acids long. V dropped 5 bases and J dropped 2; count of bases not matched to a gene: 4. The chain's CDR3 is CASSASGFTDTQYF. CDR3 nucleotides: TGTGCCAGCAGTGCTAGCGGTTTCACAGATACGCAGTATTTT.

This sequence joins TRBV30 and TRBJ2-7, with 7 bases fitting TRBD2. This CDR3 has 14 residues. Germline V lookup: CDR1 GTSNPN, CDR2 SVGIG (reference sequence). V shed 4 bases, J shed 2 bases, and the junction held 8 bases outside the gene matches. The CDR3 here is CAWTPGTTAYEQYF. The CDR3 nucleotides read TGTGCCTGGACCCCAGGGACTACCGCCTACGAGCAGTACTTC.

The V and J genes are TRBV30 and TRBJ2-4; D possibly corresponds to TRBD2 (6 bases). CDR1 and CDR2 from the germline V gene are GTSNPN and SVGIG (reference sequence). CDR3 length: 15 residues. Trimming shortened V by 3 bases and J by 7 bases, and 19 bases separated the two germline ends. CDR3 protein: CAWRSPTLGGNIQYF. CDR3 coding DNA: TGTGCCTGGAGGTCCCCGACGTTGGGAGGTAACATTCAGTACTTC.

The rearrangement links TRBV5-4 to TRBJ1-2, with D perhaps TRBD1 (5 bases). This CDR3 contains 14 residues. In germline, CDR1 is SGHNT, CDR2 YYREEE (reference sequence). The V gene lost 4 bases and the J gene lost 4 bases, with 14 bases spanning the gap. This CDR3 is CASSTLGGGYGYTF. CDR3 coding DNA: TGTGCCAGCAGCACCTTGGGGGGAGGCTATGGCTACACCTTC.

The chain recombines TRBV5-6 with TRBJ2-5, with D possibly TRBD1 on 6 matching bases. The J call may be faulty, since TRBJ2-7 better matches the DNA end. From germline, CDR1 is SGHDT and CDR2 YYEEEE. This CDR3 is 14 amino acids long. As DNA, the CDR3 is TGTGCCAGCAGCTTGGAGCAGGGGTGGGACGAGCAGTACTTC. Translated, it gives CASSLEQGWDEQYF.

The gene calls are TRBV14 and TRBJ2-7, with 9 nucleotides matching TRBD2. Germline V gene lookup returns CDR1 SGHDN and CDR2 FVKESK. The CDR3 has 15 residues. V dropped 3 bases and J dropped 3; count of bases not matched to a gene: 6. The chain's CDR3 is CASSQGSGSYYEQYF. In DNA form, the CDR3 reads TGTGCCAGCAGCCAGGGTAGCGGGAGTTACTACGAGCAGTACTTC.

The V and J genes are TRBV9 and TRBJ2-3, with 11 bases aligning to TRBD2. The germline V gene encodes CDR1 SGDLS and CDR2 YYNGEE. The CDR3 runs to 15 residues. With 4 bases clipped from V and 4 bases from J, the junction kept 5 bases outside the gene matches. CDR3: CASSSSGRGADTQYF. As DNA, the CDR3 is TGTGCCAGCAGCAGTAGCGGGAGGGGCGCAGATACGCAGTATTTT.

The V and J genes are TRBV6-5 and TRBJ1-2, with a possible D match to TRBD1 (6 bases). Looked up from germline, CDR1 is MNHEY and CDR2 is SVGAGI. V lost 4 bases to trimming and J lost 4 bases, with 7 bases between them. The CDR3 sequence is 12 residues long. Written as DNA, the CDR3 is TGTGCCAGCAGTTTCAGGGGCTATGGCTACACCTTC. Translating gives CASSFRGYGYTF.

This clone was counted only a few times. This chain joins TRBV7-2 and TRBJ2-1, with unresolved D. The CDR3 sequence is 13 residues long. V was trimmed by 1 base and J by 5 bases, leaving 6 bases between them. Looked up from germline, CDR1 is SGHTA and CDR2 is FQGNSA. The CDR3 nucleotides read TGTGCCAGCAGCTTAGGCAACAACAATGAGCAGTTCTTC. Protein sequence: CASSLGNNNEQFF.

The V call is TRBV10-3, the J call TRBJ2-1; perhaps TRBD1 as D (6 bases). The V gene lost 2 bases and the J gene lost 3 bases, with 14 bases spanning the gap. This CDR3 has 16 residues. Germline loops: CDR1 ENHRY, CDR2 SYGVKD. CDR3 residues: CAISEPSGTYYNEQFF. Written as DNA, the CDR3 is TGTGCCATCAGTGAGCCCTCCGGGACATACTACAATGAGCAGTTCTTC.

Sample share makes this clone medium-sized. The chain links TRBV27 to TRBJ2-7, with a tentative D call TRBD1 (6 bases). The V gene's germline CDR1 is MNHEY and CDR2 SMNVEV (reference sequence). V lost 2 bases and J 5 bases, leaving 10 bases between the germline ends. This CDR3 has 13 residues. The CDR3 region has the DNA TGTGCCAGCAGTTTAACAGGGCAAGACGAGCAGTACTTC. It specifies CASSLTGQDEQYF.

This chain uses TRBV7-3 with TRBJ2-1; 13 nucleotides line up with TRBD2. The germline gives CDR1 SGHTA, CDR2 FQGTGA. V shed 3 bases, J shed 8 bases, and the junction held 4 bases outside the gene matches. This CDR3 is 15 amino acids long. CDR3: CASSFGLAGVDEQFF. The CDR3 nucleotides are TGTGCCAGCAGCTTCGGACTAGCGGGAGTAGATGAGCAGTTCTTC.

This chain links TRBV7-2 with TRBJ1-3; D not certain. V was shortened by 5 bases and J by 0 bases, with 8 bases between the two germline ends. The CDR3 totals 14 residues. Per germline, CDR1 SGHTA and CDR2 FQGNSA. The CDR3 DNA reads TGTGCCAGCAGCGGGCAGGCCTCTGGAAACACCATATATTTT. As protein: CASSGQASGNTIYF.

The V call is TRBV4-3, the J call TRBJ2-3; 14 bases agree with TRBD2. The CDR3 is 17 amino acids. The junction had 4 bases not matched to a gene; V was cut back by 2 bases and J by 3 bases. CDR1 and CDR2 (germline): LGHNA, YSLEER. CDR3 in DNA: TGCGCCAGCAGCCAAAGACTAGCGGGAGGGCCGACAGATACGCAGTATTTT. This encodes CASSQRLAGGPTDTQYF.

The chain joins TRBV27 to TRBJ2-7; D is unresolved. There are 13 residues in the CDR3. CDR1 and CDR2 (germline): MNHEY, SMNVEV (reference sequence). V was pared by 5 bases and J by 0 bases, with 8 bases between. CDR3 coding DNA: TGTGCCAGCAGTCCCTATAACTCCTACGAGCAGTACTTC. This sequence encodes CASSPYNSYEQYF.

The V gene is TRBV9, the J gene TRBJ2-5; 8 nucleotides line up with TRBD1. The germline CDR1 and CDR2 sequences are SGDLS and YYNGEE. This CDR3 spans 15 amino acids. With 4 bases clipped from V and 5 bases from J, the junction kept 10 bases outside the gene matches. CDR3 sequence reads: CASSSRDRPWETQYF. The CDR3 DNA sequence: TGTGCCAGCAGCTCAAGGGACAGGCCTTGGGAGACCCAGTACTTC.

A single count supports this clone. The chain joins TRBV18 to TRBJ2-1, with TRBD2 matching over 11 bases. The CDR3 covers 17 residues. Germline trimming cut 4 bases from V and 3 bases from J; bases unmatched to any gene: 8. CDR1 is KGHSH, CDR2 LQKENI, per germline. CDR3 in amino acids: CASSLQTSGMLYNEQFF. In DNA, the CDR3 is TGTGCCAGCTCACTCCAGACTAGCGGGATGCTCTACAATGAGCAGTTCTTC.